A single sample is the source of the 29 T cell receptor beta chains below, sequenced in a study of PD-1 blockade in classical Hodgkin lymphoma. Time point reported: cycle 4 day 1 (C4D1), after 6 weeks of nivolumab. Every patient was affected by relapse after autologous stem cell transplantation, while exposure to brentuximab vedotin was not uniform. TCRdb's copy holds only in-frame clones and misses some; the assay was immunoSEQ multiplex PCR. Counted here are tens of thousands of clones, 70% to 90% occurring once; the ten biggest clones make up over 7.5%. Sequenced material: peripheral blood mononuclear cells (PBMCs), taken before the fourth cycle of nivolumab. Source of these receptors: a human donor with classical Hodgkin lymphoma.

This clone was seen a few times. The J gene is TRBJ1-2, the V gene TRBV6-6; D gene uncertain. Trimming took 6 bases from V and 7 from J, leaving 12 bases between them. CDR1 MNHNY and CDR2 SVGAGI come from the germline V gene (reference sequence). The CDR3 totals 12 residues. The CDR3 DNA follows: TGTGCCAGCAGAGAACCAATGGGTGGCTACACCTTC. This codes for CASREPMGGYTF.

The chain is built from TRBV25-1 and TRBJ1-3; no clear D gene. Trimming left V 2 bases short and J 9 bases short, with 20 bases between. The CDR3 extends over 16 amino acids. Germline assignment: CDR1 MGHDK and CDR2 SYGVNS. The CDR3 DNA follows: TGTGCCAGCAGTGAACCCTCCGCGGGGATAACTGCCACCATATATTTT. It specifies CASSEPSAGITATIYF.

V is TRBV7-9 and J is TRBJ1-1; 8 bases fit TRBD1. The CDR3 totals 14 residues. V shed 3 bases, J shed 8 bases, and the junction held 8 bases outside the gene matches. Germline lookup yields CDR1 SEHNR and CDR2 FQNEAQ (reference sequence). CDR3: CASSFPGQVPEAFF. DNA of the CDR3: TGTGCCAGCAGCTTCCCGGGACAGGTTCCCGAAGCTTTCTTT.

This chain uses TRBV5-1 with TRBJ1-1; D might be TRBD1 (5 bases). Germline assignment: CDR1 SGHRS and CDR2 YFSETQ. The CDR3 spans 13 residues. The V and J ends lost 4 bases and 4 bases respectively, with 11 bases between them. CDR3 in DNA: TGCGCCAGCAGCGCAGGGAGGGGCACTGAAGCTTTCTTT. Translating it yields CASSAGRGTEAFF.

This clone was observed once. This sequence joins TRBV6-6 and TRBJ2-5; tentative D call: TRBD2 (5 bases). The germline CDR1 and CDR2 sequences are MNHNY and SVGAGI (reference sequence). This CDR3 spans 12 amino acids. V was clipped by 2 bases and J by 5 bases, with 6 bases between them. The CDR3 DNA follows: TGTGCCAGCAGTTACACGGGGGAGACCCAGTACTTC. Translating it yields CASSYTGETQYF.

This chain links TRBV5-1 with TRBJ2-7, with TRBD2 matching 8 bases. The CDR3 totals 15 residues. V gave up 0 bases and J gave up 3 bases; unmatched junction bases: 5. In germline, CDR1 is SGHRS, CDR2 YFSETQ. CDR3 sequence (DNA): TGCGCCAGCAGCTTGGTGCCAGCGGGGGACTACGAGCAGTACTTC. This gives the protein CASSLVPAGDYEQYF.

The genes are TRBV9 and TRBJ1-4; 7 positions match TRBD1. V shed 0 bases and J 3 bases; nucleotides not matched to a gene: 8. Per germline, CDR1 SGDLS and CDR2 YYNGEE. The CDR3 runs 17 residues. The CDR3 here is CASSVGTGDASNEKLFF. The CDR3 DNA follows: TGTGCCAGCAGCGTAGGGACAGGAGACGCGTCTAATGAAAAACTGTTTTTT.

The V call is TRBV11-3, the J call TRBJ2-3, with TRBD2 matching over 7 bases. The CDR3 has 14 residues. Trimming cost V 6 bases and J 2 bases; bases outside gene matches: 5. Germline assignment: CDR1 SGHNT and CDR2 YENEEA. The CDR3 bases are TGTGCCAGCAGGGGTCTAGCGGTCACAGATACGCAGTATTTT. Protein sequence: CASRGLAVTDTQYF.

The rearrangement joins TRBV5-1 to TRBJ1-4; a weak D match, TRBD1 (6 bases). Germline V gene lookup returns CDR1 SGHRS and CDR2 YFSETQ. V dropped 4 bases and J dropped 7 bases, with 17 bases sitting between them. The CDR3 length is 15 residues. The CDR3 sequence is CASSATGRGPEKLFF. The CDR3 DNA follows: TGCGCCAGCAGCGCGACAGGCCGGGGTCCTGAAAAACTGTTTTTT.

The chain uses TRBV5-1 and TRBJ1-6; TRBD1 might be the D (5 bases). CDR1 is SGHRS, CDR2 YFSETQ, per germline. This CDR3 spans 15 amino acids. V lost 3 bases, J lost 1 base, and 8 bases lay in between. The CDR3 coding sequence is TGCGCCAGCAGCTCCCAGGGTTCCTATAATTCACCCCTCCACTTT. Translated, it gives CASSSQGSYNSPLHF. Filled out from reference TRBV5-1 and TRBJ1-6, the complete variable domain reads KAGVTQTPRYLIKTRGQQVTLSCSPISGHRSVSWYQQTPGQGLQFLFEYFSETQRNKGNFPGRFSGRQFSNSRSEMNVSTLELGDSALYLCASSSQGSYNSPLHFGNGTRLTVT.

This sequence joins TRBV7-9 and TRBJ2-7, with 9 positions matching TRBD2. After removal of 5 bases from V and 1 base from J, the junction contained 3 bases not matched to a gene. Germline V gives CDR1 SEHNR, CDR2 FQNEAQ (reference sequence). This CDR3 region has 14 residues. CDR3 sequence (DNA): TGTGCCAGCAGCCGCCTAGCGGGGTCCTACGAGCAGTACTTC. This sequence encodes CASSRLAGSYEQYF.

The gene calls are TRBV5-1 and TRBJ2-2; TRBD1 or TRBD2 may be the D gene (6 bases each). CDR3 length: 16 residues. Germline assignment: CDR1 SGHRS and CDR2 YFSETQ. The germline V and J ends were trimmed by 4 bases and 5 bases, with 18 bases remaining between them. The CDR3 DNA sequence: TGCGCCAGCAGCCGGGGCGGGGACACGGGGACCGGGGAGCTGTTTTTT. Translating gives CASSRGGDTGTGELFF.

This rearrangement joins TRBV18 to TRBJ1-2; possibly TRBD1 for D (6 bases). The CDR3 totals 12 residues. The germline V gene has CDR1 KGHSH and CDR2 LQKENI. Trimming left V 1 base short and J 6 bases short, with 6 bases between. The CDR3 region is CASSPQGDGYTF. CDR3 nucleotides: TGTGCCAGCTCACCACAGGGGGATGGCTACACCTTC.

The genes are TRBV28 and TRBJ1-5; D is possibly TRBD1 (5 bases). Germline assignment: CDR1 MDHEN and CDR2 SYDVKM. Trimming took off 11 bases at V and 3 bases at J, with 11 bases between the two ends. CDR3 length: 12 residues. CDR3 sequence reads: CALGDPNQPQHF. The CDR3 nucleotides are TGTGCCCTAGGGGATCCCAATCAGCCCCAGCATTTT.

The V gene is TRBV5-1, the J gene TRBJ2-7, with 7 bases lining up with TRBD2. Germline CDR1 and CDR2: SGHRS and YFSETQ. The V and J ends lost 0 bases and 6 bases, in that order; junction bases with no gene match: 9. The CDR3 has 15 residues. The CDR3: CASSLGAGAGIEQYF. For the CDR3, the DNA is TGCGCCAGCAGCTTGGGGGCGGGAGCCGGTATCGAGCAGTACTTC.

This chain uses TRBV5-1 with TRBJ1-1; D ambiguous. This CDR3 spans 14 amino acids. Deletions cut 6 bases from V and 1 base from J, with 13 bases between. From germline, CDR1 is SGHRS and CDR2 YFSETQ. The CDR3 region is CASTLAPENTEAFF. CDR3 nucleotide sequence: TGCGCCAGCACTCTCGCGCCGGAGAACACTGAAGCTTTCTTT.

The rearrangement uses TRBV5-1 and TRBJ2-4; 9 bases align to TRBD1. This CDR3 is 15 amino acids long. Germline lookup yields CDR1 SGHRS and CDR2 YFSETQ. V lost 1 base, J lost 8 bases, and 7 bases stayed unmatched. CDR3 region: CASSLQIQGADIQYF. CDR3 sequence (DNA): TGCGCCAGCAGCTTGCAAATACAGGGGGCGGACATTCAGTACTTC.

This clone was detected only once. The chain joins TRBV20-1 to TRBJ1-2, with no clear D. The CDR3 totals 10 residues. Trimming removed 6 bases at V and 7 bases at J, with 9 bases between. From germline, CDR1 is DFQATT and CDR2 SNEGSKA (reference sequence). The CDR3 loop reads CSAEGSGYTF. CDR3 nucleotide sequence: TGCAGTGCCGAGGGTTCTGGCTACACCTTC.

In regard to this clone: Other DNA variants within this sample encode the same CDR3. V gene TRBV5-1 combines with J gene TRBJ1-6; D remains unclear. With 1 base removed from V and 7 bases from J, the gap between germline ends came to 6 bases. Germline loops: CDR1 SGHRS, CDR2 YFSETQ. This CDR3 region has 13 residues. Here the CDR3 reads CASSLQENSPLHF. CDR3 nucleotides: TGCGCCAGCAGCTTGCAGGAAAATTCACCCCTCCACTTT.

The chain has TRBV19 and TRBJ1-3; D ambiguous. The germline CDR1 and CDR2 sequences are LNHDA and SQIVND (reference sequence). Between the trimmed V and J ends, which lost 7 bases and 0 bases, there was a span of 10 bases. This CDR3 has 14 amino acids. The CDR3 is CASKRENSGNTIYF. The DNA of the CDR3 is TGTGCCAGTAAGAGGGAGAACTCTGGAAACACCATATATTTT.

This rearrangement joins TRBV5-4 to TRBJ1-2; D is ambiguous. CDR1 SGHNT and CDR2 YYREEE come from the germline V gene (reference sequence). V was shortened by 0 bases and J by 8 bases, with 23 bases between the two germline ends. This CDR3 comprises 17 residues. The DNA of the CDR3 is TGTGCCAGCAGCTTGGGGGTCCAAGTGGCAGTTCCACAGGGCTACACCTTC. Its translation: CASSLGVQVAVPQGYTF. The variable domain in full, completed from reference TRBV5-4 and TRBJ1-2, reads ETGVTQSPTHLIKTRGQQVTLRCSSQSGHNTVSWYQQALGQGPQFIFQYYREEENGRGNFPPRFSGLQFPNYSSELNVNALELDDSALYLCASSLGVQVAVPQGYTFGSGTRLTVV.

This rearrangement joins TRBV6-5 to TRBJ2-5; D is perhaps TRBD1 (6 bases). The CDR3 runs 16 residues. Germline V gives CDR1 MNHEY, CDR2 SVGAGI. V was clipped by 1 base and J by 5 bases, with 17 bases between them. CDR3 region: CASSYYTSQGRETQYF. The DNA of the CDR3 is TGTGCCAGCAGTTACTATACCTCACAGGGCCGGGAGACCCAGTACTTC.

The chain employs TRBV30 and TRBJ1-5; D is uncertain. The CDR3 totals 10 residues. The V gene lost 8 bases and the J gene lost 6 bases, with 8 bases spanning the gap. Germline V gene data show CDR1 as GTSNPN and CDR2 as SVGIG (reference sequence). The CDR3: CAAGIQPQHF. The CDR3 DNA follows: TGTGCCGCGGGGATTCAGCCCCAGCATTTT.

The chain employs TRBV28 and TRBJ1-1; TRBD1 might be the D (5 bases). The CDR3 length is 15 residues. Trimming left V 6 bases short and J 4 bases short, with 18 bases between. CDR1 and CDR2 (germline): MDHEN, SYDVKM. Written as DNA, the CDR3 is TGTGCCAGCAGACCTGACCCACCGACAGCCACTGAAGCTTTCTTT. This codes for CASRPDPPTATEAFF.

The genes are TRBV6-5 and TRBJ2-4; no reliable D call. The CDR3 is made up of 16 amino acids. Germline CDR1 is MNHEY and CDR2 is SVGAGI. Trimming removed 2 bases at V and 0 bases at J, with 11 bases between. The DNA for the CDR3 is TGTGCCAGCAGTTACACGGCGGTTCTAGCCAAAAACATTCAGTACTTC. It translates to CASSYTAVLAKNIQYF.

This rearrangement joins TRBV5-1 to TRBJ1-2; 7 nucleotides align to TRBD1. The CDR3 contains 16 residues. Germline trimming cut 2 bases from V and 3 bases from J; bases unmatched to any gene: 10. The germline CDR1 and CDR2 sequences are SGHRS and YFSETQ. CDR3 sequence (DNA): TGCGCCAGCAGCTTCGGGGGGACAGTAGGGGACTATGGCTACACCTTC. The encoded protein is CASSFGGTVGDYGYTF.

This chain uses TRBV5-1 with TRBJ2-2; 8 nucleotides align to TRBD2. Unmatched junction bases numbered 3, after V lost 3 bases and J lost 5 bases. Germline CDR1 and CDR2: SGHRS and YFSETQ. This CDR3 spans 14 amino acids. CDR3 nucleotide sequence: TGCGCCAGCAGCTCGGGACTAGAGACCGGGGAGCTGTTTTTT. Translating it yields CASSSGLETGELFF.

The J gene is TRBJ1-4, the V gene TRBV5-1, with 9 bases fitting TRBD1. V was pared by 0 bases and J by 6 bases, with 3 bases of the junction left unmatched. CDR3 length equals 15 residues. Germline CDR1 reads SGHRS; CDR2 reads YFSETQ. The CDR3 DNA is TGCGCCAGCAGCTTGGGGACAGGGGATCATGAAAAACTGTTTTTT. Amino acid sequence: CASSLGTGDHEKLFF.

The V call is TRBV2, the J call TRBJ1-2; 7 bases are a match to TRBD1. Germline V CDR1 and CDR2: SNHLY, FYNNEI. V lost 8 bases to trimming and J lost 5 bases; unmatched junction nucleotides: 5. The CDR3 has 12 residues. CDR3 sequence: CASGHRGYGYTF. For the CDR3, the DNA is TGTGCCAGCGGACACAGGGGATATGGCTACACCTTC.